The rows below give T cell receptor beta chains drawn from one sample of a study of T cell repertoires in cytomegalovirus infection. The antigens of these receptors remain unknown. One entry per CDR3 protein results from TCRdb running MiXCR on the reads. The sample contains just over 450,000 distinct CDR3 sequences, roughly 42% of which appear only once. The material sequenced was cultured PBMCs, taken from culture after CMV antigen stimulation. The receptor set was obtained from a human donor in good health (CMV status not recorded). Some clones in this sample may be carry-over from other donors' samples. The CDR3 runs from the conserved cysteine through the conserved F or W. A D gene is named only where the DNA matches it firmly. Clone size appears in some rows only: once, few, many, or a class for an expanded clone.

V gene	J gene	D gene	clone size	CDR3 protein	CDR3 DNA
TRBV6-1	TRBJ2-1	TRBD1	-	CASKGDRGRGEQFF	TGTGCCAGCAAAGGGGACAGGGGGCGCGGTGAGCAGTTCTTC
TRBV12-3/TRBV12-4	TRBJ1-3	-	few	CASSLDMVSGNTIYF	TGTGCCAGCAGTTTAGATATGGTCTCTGGAAACACCATATATTTT
TRBV11-2	TRBJ1-1	-	-	CASSFGLTEAFF	TGTGCCAGCAGCTTTGGACTCACTGAAGCTTTCTTT
TRBV7-6	TRBJ2-1	TRBD1	-	CASRTNRGLKSNEQFF	TGTGCCAGCAGAACAAACAGGGGGCTCAAATCGAATGAGCAGTTCTTC
TRBV7-2	TRBJ2-1	TRBD2	few	CASSPEGTSLNEQFF	TGTGCCAGCAGCCCCGAGGGGACTAGCCTGAATGAGCAGTTCTTC
TRBV7-8	TRBJ1-2	-	-	CASSLEGQVSF	TGTGCCAGCAGCTTAGAGGGACAAGTGAGCTTC
TRBV7-9	TRBJ2-7	TRBD1	-	CASSLDRDRGFGEQYF	TGTGCCAGCAGCTTAGACCGGGACAGGGGATTTGGCGAGCAGTACTTC
TRBV5-1	TRBJ2-1	-	-	CASSVGFNNEQFF	TGCGCCAGCAGCGTAGGTTTTAACAATGAGCAGTTCTTC
TRBV6-2/TRBV6-3	TRBJ2-7	-	-	CASSNQVKQYF	TGTGCCAGCAGCAATCAGGTGAAGCAGTACTTC
TRBV19	TRBJ1-2	-	-	CASSYRSNYGYTF	TGTGCCAGTAGCTACAGGAGTAACTATGGCTACACCTTC
TRBV11-2	TRBJ2-1	-	-	CASSLGTYSYNEQFF	TGTGCCAGCAGCTTAGGAACCTACTCCTACAATGAGCAGTTCTTC
TRBV27	TRBJ2-1	-	many	CASSLSGRRNEQFF	TGTGCCAGCAGTTTATCCGGTCGTCGCAATGAGCAGTTCTTC
TRBV7-2	TRBJ2-2	-	few	CASSLEVLGTGELFF	TGTGCCAGCAGCTTAGAGGTTCTCGGCACCGGGGAGCTGTTTTTT
TRBV7-2	TRBJ2-3	TRBD1	few	CASSLDRGRGLDTQYF	TGTGCCAGCAGCTTAGACAGGGGGCGCGGACTGGATACGCAGTATTTT
TRBV2	TRBJ2-1	-	-	CATLGGRNEQFF	TGTGCCACTTTAGGTGGGCGAAATGAGCAGTTCTTC
TRBV7-8	TRBJ2-7	-	few	CASSPSFVVVSSYEQYF	TGTGCCAGCAGCCCGAGCTTTGTGGTAGTGTCGTCCTACGAGCAGTACTTC
TRBV6-1	TRBJ2-1	-	-	CASSSGVRHNEQFF	TGTGCCAGCAGTTCAGGCGTTCGCCACAATGAGCAGTTCTTC
TRBV6-5	TRBJ2-1	-	-	CASSYSSSSYNEQFF	TGTGCCAGCAGTTACTCGAGCAGCTCCTACAATGAGCAGTTCTTC
TRBV2	TRBJ2-3	-	-	CASKGRVPQAPFTDTQYF	TGTGCCAGCAAGGGCAGGGTACCCCAGGCCCCGTTCACAGATACGCAGTATTTT
TRBV6-4	TRBJ2-1	-	-	CASSASVSSYNEQFF	TGTGCCAGCAGTGCCAGCGTGAGCTCCTACAATGAGCAGTTCTTC
TRBV7-9	TRBJ1-5	TRBD1	-	CASSRQGLVAQHF	TGTGCCAGCAGCCGACAGGGGCTCGTGGCCCAGCATTTT
TRBV7-6	TRBJ2-1	-	-	CASSLGTDKYNEQFF	TGTGCCAGCAGCTTGGGTACAGATAAATACAATGAGCAGTTCTTC
TRBV18	TRBJ1-5	-	-	CASSPMGGSQPQHF	TGTGCCAGCTCACCCATGGGGGGGAGTCAGCCCCAGCATTTT
TRBV7-2	TRBJ2-7	TRBD1	-	CASSLAGQGWAYEQYF	TGTGCCAGCAGCTTGGCGGGACAGGGATGGGCCTACGAGCAGTACTTC
TRBV7-2	TRBJ2-2	-	-	CASSLLGTANTGELFF	TGTGCCAGCAGCTTACTAGGGACGGCGAACACCGGGGAGCTGTTTTTT
TRBV7-9	TRBJ2-1	TRBD2	-	CASSLRGAGDNEQFF	TGTGCCAGCAGCTTACGGGGAGCGGGAGACAATGAGCAGTTCTTC
TRBV2	TRBJ2-3	TRBD2	few	CASRTGGGDTQYF	TGTGCCAGCCGCACGGGGGGGGGAGATACGCAGTATTTT
TRBV7-6	TRBJ1-5	TRBD1	-	CASSLGGTGIQPQHF	TGTGCCAGCAGCTTAGGGGGGACAGGGATTCAGCCCCAGCATTTT
TRBV7-8	TRBJ1-2	TRBD1	-	CASSSGQGARYGYTF	TGTGCCAGCAGCTCCGGACAGGGGGCCCGCTATGGCTACACCTTC
TRBV6-1	TRBJ1-5	-	once	CASSLAGRGLNQPQHF	TGTGCCAGCAGTTTGGCCGGCAGGGGACTAAATCAGCCCCAGCATTTT
TRBV11-2	TRBJ1-4	-	few	CASSLSRTNEKLFF	TGTGCCAGCAGCTTAAGCAGGACTAATGAAAAACTGTTTTTT
TRBV20-1	TRBJ2-7	TRBD1	-	CSASTGSFEQYF	TGCAGTGCCTCGACAGGGAGTTTCGAGCAGTACTTC
TRBV7-2	TRBJ1-1	-	few	CASSRRGGGTEAFF	TGTGCCAGCAGCCGGCGGGGGGGCGGAACTGAAGCTTTCTTT
TRBV12-3/TRBV12-4	TRBJ2-7	-	-	CASSSGTAVYF	TGTGCCAGCAGTTCCGGGACCGCCGTCTACTTC
TRBV7-2	TRBJ2-7	TRBD2	few	CASSPPGGGYEQYF	TGTGCCAGCAGCCCCCCTGGCGGGGGCTACGAGCAGTACTTC
TRBV20-1	TRBJ2-3	TRBD2	few	CSAPTSGRAVSTDTQYF	TGCAGTGCTCCAACTAGCGGGAGGGCCGTTAGCACAGATACGCAGTATTTT
TRBV6-8	TRBJ1-5	-	-	CASSPIPTGRRHQPQHF	TGTGCCAGCAGTCCCATTCCAACGGGACGGCGGCATCAGCCCCAGCATTTT
TRBV6-2/TRBV6-3	TRBJ2-1	TRBD2	few	CASSYLVGTSGYNEQFF	TGTGCCAGCAGTTATCTAGTCGGGACTAGCGGATACAATGAGCAGTTCTTC
TRBV7-6	TRBJ1-4	-	few	CASSGGTNEKLFF	TGTGCCAGCAGCGGGGGGACTAATGAAAAACTGTTTTTT
TRBV6-2/TRBV6-3	TRBJ2-1	-	-	CASSNGYNEQFF	TGTGCCAGCAGTAATGGCTACAATGAGCAGTTCTTC
TRBV6-8	TRBJ1-5	-	-	CASSVRGGNQPQHF	TGTGCCAGCAGTGTACGGGGGGGCAATCAGCCCCAGCATTTT
TRBV12-3/TRBV12-4	TRBJ2-5	TRBD1	-	CASRTGLATQYF	TGTGCCAGTAGGACAGGGCTGGCGACCCAGTACTTC
TRBV4-3	TRBJ2-1	TRBD2	-	CASSQERRGYYNEQFF	TGCGCCAGCAGCCAAGAACGGCGGGGGTACTACAATGAGCAGTTCTTC